What follows is one T cell receptor beta chain and its context. In the authors' workflow: Nucleated cell counts were estimated from reference gene primer amplification. Repertoires were generated with immunoSEQ multiplex PCR, while TCRdb's copy carries only in-frame clones and drops some. The V and J calls and clone size are taken from that table; D and trimming were inferred from the DNA. The data show some 250,000 clones, around 87% seen once. The data are from a study of blood T cell repertoires in COVID-19. Study context: Donors in the United States, Italy and Spain gave samples during acute or convalescent COVID-19. PBMCs, B-cell-depleted T cells, or T cells were the source of the cDNA or gDNA that made up the material.

The ends lost 5 bases at V and 2 bases at J; junction bases unmatched: 8. CDR1 is SGHTA and CDR2 is FQGNSA in the germline V gene. The CDR3 is 18 residues long. The TCR comes from a woman aged 25 to 39 who had recovered from COVID-19. The chain combines TRBV7-2 with TRBJ2-3, with 15 bases identical to TRBD2. The sample comprised peripheral blood. The CDR3: CASSGGTSGGPFTDTQYF. DNA of the CDR3: TGTGCCAGCAGCGGAGGGACTAGCGGGGGGCCTTTCACAGATACGCAGTATTTT.